These 28 T cell receptor beta chains were sequenced from one sample in a study of somatic mutations in cytotoxic T cells in rheumatoid arthritis. Sequenced by immunoSEQ multiplex PCR; TCRdb stores in-frame clones only, minus some. This table has 13,000 or so clones, roughly 87% appearing once. The sequencing sample was made of CD8+ T cells sorted from blood. Receptors were obtained from an adult with rheumatoid arthritis.

This clone was seen once. This chain links TRBV4-1 with TRBJ1-1; 8 bases are shared with TRBD1. CDR3 size: 16 residues. J gave up 6 bases and V 0 bases, and 9 bases lay outside the gene matches. Germline loops: CDR1 MGHRA, CDR2 YSYEKL. Written as DNA, the CDR3 is TGCGCCAGCAGCCAAGATATTGGACAGGGTGGTTCTGAAGCTTTCTTT. Translating gives CASSQDIGQGGSEAFF.

The V gene is TRBV10-2, the J gene TRBJ1-5, with 9 bases matching TRBD1. The CDR3 contains 14 residues. Trimming at V came to 4 bases and at J to 4 bases, leaving 2 bases not matched to a gene. Germline values: CDR1 WSHSY, CDR2 SAAADI. CDR3 coding DNA: TGCGCCAGCAGTGGTGGACAGGGGAATCAGCCCCAGCATTTT. Translated: CASSGGQGNQPQHF.

The V call is TRBV4-2, the J call TRBJ2-2; D may be TRBD2 (5 bases). V was shortened by 0 bases and J by 6 bases, with 11 bases between the two germline ends. The CDR3 is 15 residues long. Germline lookup yields CDR1 LGHNA and CDR2 YNFKEQ. In nucleotides, the CDR3 is TGTGCCAGCAGCCAAGAAACGGGATTCGCCGGGGAGCTGTTTTTT. It specifies CASSQETGFAGELFF.

The V and J genes are TRBV29-1 and TRBJ2-1; 8 positions match TRBD1. The CDR3 has 14 residues. Germline V lookup: CDR1 SQVTM, CDR2 ANQGSEA. Trimming removed 6 bases from V and 3 bases from J; junction bases left unmatched: 7. CDR3 protein: CSVNGQGNYNEQFF. The CDR3 nucleotides read TGCAGCGTAAACGGACAGGGAAACTACAATGAGCAGTTCTTC.

The chain links TRBV9 to TRBJ1-3; a weak D match, TRBD1 (6 bases). CDR3 length equals 17 residues. V was clipped by 0 bases and J by 0 bases, with 13 bases between them. Germline V gene data show CDR1 as SGDLS and CDR2 as YYNGEE. The CDR3 region is CASSVEVDSGSGNTIYF. The CDR3 region has the DNA TGTGCCAGCAGCGTAGAGGTGGACAGTGGCTCTGGAAACACCATATATTTT.

The chain couples TRBV28 to TRBJ1-3; 9 bases line up with TRBD1. V dropped 2 bases and J dropped 0; count of bases not matched to a gene: 8. CDR3 length: 18 amino acids. Germline V gives CDR1 MDHEN, CDR2 SYDVKM. CDR3 nucleotides: TGTGCCAGCAGTTTACCGAGGGACAGGGTTATCTCTGGAAACACCATATATTTT. Its translation is CASSLPRDRVISGNTIYF.

V and J are TRBV19 and TRBJ1-1, with D unresolved. Trimming removed 1 base at V and 8 bases at J, with 8 bases between. This CDR3 spans 12 amino acids. Germline CDR1 and CDR2: LNHDA and SQIVND (reference sequence). The CDR3 reads CASSIGLGEAFF. CDR3 DNA sequence: TGTGCCAGTAGTATAGGACTGGGAGAAGCTTTCTTT.

The genes are TRBV9 and TRBJ2-3; the D gene is possibly TRBD2 (5 bases). The CDR3 has 16 residues. CDR1 is SGDLS, CDR2 YYNGEE, per germline. V lost 6 bases and J lost 4, with 21 bases in between. The CDR3 region has the DNA TGTGCCAGCAAGGTGGCTGACACGACGGGATCAGATACGCAGTATTTT. It translates to CASKVADTTGSDTQYF. The entire variable domain, with the rest obtained from reference TRBV9 and TRBJ2-3, is as follows: DSGVTQTPKHLITATGQRVTLRCSPRSGDLSVYWYQQSLDQGLQFLIQYYNGEERAKGNILERFSAQQFPDLHSELNLSSLELGDSALYFCASKVADTTGSDTQYFGPGTRLTVL.

The gene calls are TRBV6-5 and TRBJ2-7; TRBD1 matches 8 bases. There are 15 residues in the CDR3. Germline V lookup: CDR1 MNHEY, CDR2 SVGAGI. The V and J ends lost 5 bases and 5 bases, in that order; junction bases with no gene match: 11. The CDR3 protein is CASSATTGDWDEQYF. CDR3 DNA: TGTGCCAGCAGTGCGACGACAGGGGACTGGGACGAGCAGTACTTC.

This chain links TRBV28 with TRBJ2-4; D call uncertain. The CDR3 has 14 residues. V lost 5 bases, J lost 4 bases, and 12 bases lay in between. Germline V gene data show CDR1 as MDHEN and CDR2 as SYDVKM. The CDR3 nucleotides read TGTGCCAGCAGTGACGAGAGAAGAAAAAACATTCAGTACTTC. This encodes CASSDERRKNIQYF.

V usage is TRBV16 and J usage is TRBJ2-1, with TRBD2 identical over 7 bases. The CDR3 sequence is 14 residues long. The V and J ends lost 0 bases and 4 bases, in that order; junction bases with no gene match: 0. Germline CDR1 and CDR2: KGHSY and FQNENV. The CDR3 loop reads CASSQSAGYNEQFF. Written as DNA, the CDR3 is TGTGCCAGCAGCCAATCAGCGGGATACAATGAGCAGTTCTTC.

V and J are TRBV29-1 and TRBJ2-5; D remains ambiguous. Germline V gene sequence: CDR1 SQVTM, CDR2 ANQGSEA. V was clipped by 0 bases and J by 1 base, with 6 bases between them. The CDR3 loop spans 13 amino acids. For the CDR3, the DNA is TGCAGCGTTGAAGACTGGGCCCAAGAGACCCAGTACTTC. It specifies CSVEDWAQETQYF.

The chain combines TRBV4-1 with TRBJ2-1, with a possible D match to TRBD1 (5 bases). Per germline, CDR1 MGHRA and CDR2 YSYEKL. Trimming left V 3 bases short and J 7 bases short, with 16 bases between. CDR3 length equals 15 residues. The CDR3 loop reads CASSHELGRANEQFF. CDR3 DNA sequence: TGCGCCAGCAGCCATGAACTTGGCAGGGCTAATGAGCAGTTCTTC.

The V and J genes are TRBV18 and TRBJ2-2, with TRBD1 identical over 8 bases. J gave up 2 bases and V 2 bases, and 7 bases lay outside the gene matches. CDR1 and CDR2 from the germline V gene are KGHSH and LQKENI. CDR3 length: 17 amino acids. This CDR3 reads CASSPTWDRRNTGELFF. The CDR3 bases are TGTGCCAGCTCACCAACTTGGGACAGGCGCAACACCGGGGAGCTGTTTTTT.

The V gene is TRBV5-1, the J gene TRBJ2-2; tentative D call: TRBD2 (5 bases). CDR3 length: 13 residues. V was clipped by 7 bases and J by 2 bases, with 9 bases between them. CDR1 and CDR2 from the germline V gene are SGHRS and YFSETQ. For the CDR3, the DNA is TGCGCCAGCGGGGAGCGTAACACCGGGGAGCTGTTTTTT. Protein product: CASGERNTGELFF.

The chain uses TRBV11-2 and TRBJ2-1, with 8 bases matching TRBD2. This CDR3 has 15 residues. The V segment lost 7 bases and the J segment 8 bases; nucleotides outside the gene matches: 13. Germline V gene sequence: CDR1 SGHAT, CDR2 FQNNGV. CDR3 in DNA: TGTGCCAGCACCCCCTCGGCTAGCGGGTCCCATGAGCAGTTCTTC. Translation gives CASTPSASGSHEQFF.

Only a few counts were recorded for this clone. The V call is TRBV9, the J call TRBJ1-6; the D is unclear. The germline V gene has CDR1 SGDLS and CDR2 YYNGEE. This CDR3 has 16 residues. V lost 4 bases and J lost 4, with 15 bases in between. The CDR3 coding sequence is TGTGCCAGCAGCCCACTAGCTGGCGCTTATAATTCACCCCTCCACTTT. It yields the protein CASSPLAGAYNSPLHF.

The genes are TRBV10-3 and TRBJ1-3; TRBD1 might be the D (5 bases). The CDR3 runs to 16 residues. The V end lost 2 bases, the J end lost 0 bases, and 11 bases lay between the germline ends. Germline CDR1 ENHRY, CDR2 SYGVKD. CDR3 sequence reads: CAISEVSTVSGNTIYF. In nucleotides, the CDR3 is TGTGCCATCAGTGAGGTGTCGACAGTCTCTGGAAACACCATATATTTT.

V and J are TRBV5-3 and TRBJ2-1; D is possibly TRBD2 (6 bases). TRBV5-3 is designated an ORF whose function remains uncertain. V lost 0 bases and J 0 bases, leaving 28 bases between the germline ends. This CDR3 spans 22 amino acids. DNA of the CDR3: TGTGCCAGAAGCTTGGGTGGGACCAGGACCAGTGGCGGGGAAAGCTCCTACAATGAGCAGTTCTTC. This translates into CARSLGGTRTSGGESSYNEQFF.

The chain has TRBV5-5 and TRBJ1-2, with D perhaps TRBD1 (5 bases). V lost 6 bases to trimming and J lost 3 bases, with 9 bases between them. Germline CDR1 SGHKS, CDR2 YYEKEE (reference sequence). The length of the CDR3 is 12 residues. The CDR3: CASTRAYYGYTF. The CDR3 nucleotides read TGTGCCAGCACCAGGGCGTACTATGGCTACACCTTC.

The chain combines TRBV7-8 with TRBJ2-5, with 7 bases fitting TRBD2. The J segment lost 4 bases and the V segment lost 3 bases, leaving 11 bases of the junction unmatched. Germline CDR1 is SGHVS and CDR2 is FQNEAQ. The CDR3 totals 16 residues. The CDR3 is CASSLGASGRLETQYF. CDR3 sequence (DNA): TGTGCCAGCAGCTTGGGCGCTAGCGGTAGATTAGAGACCCAGTACTTC.

The chain has TRBV9 and TRBJ2-7; 8 nucleotides match TRBD1. V dropped 0 bases and J dropped 4; count of bases not matched to a gene: 9. The germline CDR1 and CDR2 sequences are SGDLS and YYNGEE. The CDR3 is made up of 16 amino acids. CDR3 residues: CASSVGQDRAHYEQYF. CDR3 bases: TGTGCCAGCAGCGTAGGCCAGGACAGGGCCCATTACGAGCAGTACTTC.

CDR3 residues: CASSYSITSGANVLTF. The CDR3 region has the DNA TGTGCCAGCAGTTACTCGATCACCTCTGGGGCCAACGTCCTGACTTTC. The V call is TRBV6-5, the J call TRBJ2-6; no reliable D call. Germline CDR1 reads MNHEY; CDR2 reads SVGAGI. This CDR3 spans 16 amino acids. V gave up 0 bases and J gave up 0 bases, with 6 bases separating them.

The V call is TRBV7-9, the J call TRBJ2-5, with 14 bases that match TRBD2. The end of the DNA is better explained by TRBJ2-7, so the J call may be wrong. CDR3 length equals 15 residues. Per the germline V gene, CDR1 is SEHNR and CDR2 is FQNEAQ (reference sequence). The chain's CDR3 is CASSRTSGRTYEQYF. The CDR3 nucleotides read TGTGCCAGCAGTCGGACTAGCGGGAGGACCTACGAGCAGTACTTC.

The chain uses TRBV19 and TRBJ2-7, with D hard to call. The V gene's germline CDR1 is LNHDA and CDR2 SQIVND (reference sequence). The CDR3 consists of 13 residues. V was clipped by 5 bases and J by 2 bases, with 10 bases between them. The CDR3: CASSPGPAYEQYF. The CDR3 DNA reads TGTGCCAGTAGTCCCGGACCTGCCTACGAGCAGTACTTC.

V and J are TRBV5-1 and TRBJ2-7; D remains ambiguous. CDR1 is SGHRS and CDR2 is YFSETQ in the germline V gene. The CDR3 runs to 15 residues. Trimming removed 0 bases at V and 1 base at J, with 11 bases between. The CDR3 region is CASSLGSGPSYEQYF. CDR3 coding DNA: TGCGCCAGCAGCTTGGGATCGGGCCCTTCCTACGAGCAGTACTTC.

This sequence joins TRBV11-2 and TRBJ1-2; 8 nucleotides match TRBD1. Germline CDR1 reads SGHAT; CDR2 reads FQNNGV. The CDR3 has 16 residues. The ends lost 5 bases at V and 4 bases at J; junction bases unmatched: 12. The CDR3 is CASSTPETGVGYGYTF. The CDR3 DNA is TGTGCCAGCAGCACCCCCGAGACAGGGGTTGGCTATGGCTACACCTTC. Variable domain in full (rest from reference TRBV11-2 and TRBJ1-2): EAGVAQSPRYKIIEKRQSVAFWCNPISGHATLYWYQQILGQGPKLLIQFQNNGVVDDSQLPKDRFSAERLKGVDSTLKIQPAKLEDSAVYLCASSTPETGVGYGYTFGSGTRLTVV.

The chain links TRBV28 to TRBJ2-5; D might be TRBD2 (6 bases). The CDR3 totals 14 residues. The germline CDR1 and CDR2 sequences are MDHEN and SYDVKM. Trimming removed 5 bases at V and 4 bases at J, with 14 bases between. The CDR3 loop is CASSPWREIETQYF. The DNA for the CDR3 is TGTGCCAGCAGTCCATGGAGGGAGATAGAGACCCAGTACTTC.